This note documents a single TCR beta chain sequence. Each donor was a Caucasian adult residing in Nashville, Tennessee. The source of the sample is a study of shared clonotypes between healthy human individuals. The method was immunoSEQ multiplex PCR; TCRdb's version includes in-frame clones alone and lacks a portion of them. Among roughly 640,000 clones, less than 98% were seen once, and the ten largest hold about 0.057%. The CDR3 has 15 residues. V lost 4 bases, J lost 0 bases, and 3 bases stayed unmatched. Germline CDR1 reads MNHEY; CDR2 reads SVGAGI. Source material: naive CD4+ T cells sorted from blood. As for subset: CD45RA+ positively selected. The sequence came from a woman younger than 45 in good health. The chain combines TRBV6-5 with TRBJ2-1; 7 bases align to TRBD2. CDR3 residues: CASSSGGSSYNEQFF. The CDR3 nucleotides read TGTGCCAGCAGTTCGGGAGGAAGCTCCTACAATGAGCAGTTCTTC.